Listed below are T cell receptor beta chains from one sample, sequenced in a study of T cells in tuberculosis. Repertoires were generated with immunoSEQ multiplex PCR, while TCRdb's copy carries only in-frame clones and drops some. The sample carries approximately 88,000 clones, just over 90% recorded once. The material sequenced was CD1b-GMM tetramer-negative cells sorted from PBMCs. These receptors all stem from an adult woman with latent tuberculosis. The conserved cysteine and the conserved F or W are not part of the CDR3 here. Fields, in order: J gene, V gene, CDR3 protein.

J: TRBJ2-7; V: TRBV30; CDR3: AWSTGPSEQY
J: TRBJ1-4; V: TRBV7-7; CDR3: ASSHLDSDFATNEKLF
J: TRBJ2-1; V: TRBV4-2; CDR3: ASSRTTVTRMGREQF
J: TRBJ2-1; V: TRBV19; CDR3: ASSIAAGGSSSNEQF
J: TRBJ2-5; V: TRBV7-6; CDR3: ASSLAGPGRGETQY
J: TRBJ1-6; V: TRBV7-9; CDR3: ASSPPPGTGVLSPLH
J: TRBJ1-5; V: TRBV7-2; CDR3: ASSTRQGNQPQH
J: TRBJ1-1; V: TRBV4-3; CDR3: ASSPADRRNTEAF
J: TRBJ2-1; V: TRBV9; CDR3: ASSVGLGQGNEQF
J: TRBJ2-5; V: TRBV14; CDR3: ASSHLAGGSPQETQY
J: TRBJ1-2; V: TRBV14; CDR3: ASSQRSDYGYT
J: TRBJ1-6; V: TRBV27; CDR3: ASKINRGYNSPLH
J: TRBJ2-7; V: TRBV5-1; CDR3: ASSLGTGFIYEQY
J: TRBJ1-3; V: TRBV6-5; CDR3: ASTPRGAGNTIY
J: TRBJ2-7; V: TRBV7-8; CDR3: ASRLSSGAYEQY
J: TRBJ2-2; V: TRBV4-1; CDR3: ASSQGQGLVTNTGELF
J: TRBJ1-6; V: TRBV11-2; CDR3: ASSPGQGSPLH
J: TRBJ2-7; V: TRBV19; CDR3: ASSSRDEQY
J: TRBJ2-5; V: TRBV11-2; CDR3: ASSPGTSVGTQY
J: TRBJ2-3; V: TRBV18; CDR3: ASSPPSRTDTQY
J: TRBJ2-3; V: TRBV7-6; CDR3: ASKAGASTDTQY
J: TRBJ2-1; V: TRBV6-1; CDR3: AITGQGSYNEQF
J: TRBJ1-6; V: TRBV11-3; CDR3: ASSERQGGESNSPLH
J: TRBJ1-2; V: TRBV7-8; CDR3: ASSPEQDRGHGYT
J: TRBJ2-2; V: TRBV4-2; CDR3: ASTTNPNTGELF
J: TRBJ2-2; V: TRBV6-4; CDR3: ASSETPGQGPGELF
J: TRBJ2-7; V: TRBV10-1; CDR3: ASSDTRGVSSYEQY
J: TRBJ2-7; V: TRBV11-2; CDR3: ASSFQTGTYEQY
J: TRBJ1-1; V: TRBV5-8; CDR3: ASSPGTTMGNTEAF
J: TRBJ2-2; V: TRBV6-1; CDR3: ASTLGQTNTGELF
J: TRBJ2-5; V: TRBV19; CDR3: ASSRAGATGTQY
J: TRBJ2-1; V: TRBV5-4; CDR3: ASSPGTENYNEQF
J: TRBJ2-7; V: TRBV10-3; CDR3: AISESDYYEQY
J: TRBJ1-2; V: TRBV27; CDR3: ASSFTGQGSYT
J: TRBJ1-1; V: TRBV7-3; CDR3: ASSLGGGTEAF
J: TRBJ1-2; V: TRBV19; CDR3: ASSPRTGNYGYT
J: TRBJ2-2; V: TRBV2; CDR3: ASSVTSGGAPGELF
J: TRBJ2-1; V: TRBV11-2; CDR3: ASSLSSGGANEQF
J: TRBJ2-7; V: TRBV4-2; CDR3: ASSHDRVEQY
J: TRBJ1-1; V: TRBV27; CDR3: ASSPRTGGRRGTEAF
J: TRBJ1-1; V: TRBV5-4; CDR3: ASTSGQGRTEAF
J: TRBJ2-1; V: TRBV19; CDR3: ASSQDGGSYNEQF
J: TRBJ2-3; V: TRBV30; CDR3: AWSVGGLEADTQY
J: TRBJ2-1; V: TRBV20-1; CDR3: SASYYNEQF
J: TRBJ1-2; V: TRBV9; CDR3: ASSHSGQKANYGYT
J: TRBJ2-1; V: TRBV15; CDR3: ATSRDGGGYYNEQF
J: TRBJ2-3; V: TRBV10-3; CDR3: AIRTGGMTDTQY
J: TRBJ2-7; V: TRBV7-6; CDR3: ASSPGLQRHEQY
J: TRBJ2-3; V: TRBV15; CDR3: ATSSGAGGSTDTQY
J: TRBJ2-5; V: TRBV9; CDR3: ASSVGATGETQY
J: TRBJ1-2; V: TRBV7-9; CDR3: ASSLDRGLGYGYT
J: TRBJ2-5; V: TRBV7-2; CDR3: ASSPQGPRGGHETQY
J: TRBJ2-6; V: TRBV5-4; CDR3: ASRSSGTGVPDGANVLT
J: TRBJ1-1; V: TRBV30; CDR3: AWSKRGALMNTEAF